These 27 T cell receptor beta chains came from one sample sequenced in a study of T cells in Graves' hyperthyroidism and ophthalmopathy. TCR beta CDR3 sequences were amplified from RNA transcripts. First-round RT-PCR with HTBI primers amplified the TCR CDR3 region. TCRdb reanalysed the multiplex PCR reads using MiXCR and keeps one entry per CDR3 protein. The data hold hundreds of thousands of distinct CDR3 sequences, with approximately 19% observed a single time. The sample was blood. The receptors originated from a woman aged 45-65 years with Graves' hyperthyroidism that later progressed to Graves' ophthalmopathy.

This rearrangement joins TRBV7-2 to TRBJ2-3; 8 nucleotides match TRBD2. The CDR3 length is 18 residues. CDR1 is SGHTA, CDR2 FQGNSA, per germline. The junction had 10 bases not matched to a gene; V was cut back by 2 bases and J by 0 bases. DNA for the CDR3: TGTGCCAGCAGCTTAATAGCGGGAACCGCCCCTAGCACAGATACGCAGTATTTT. It is translated as CASSLIAGTAPSTDTQYF.

This clonotype came up many times. CDR3 sequence (DNA): TGTGCCAGCAGGCCGGGACAGGGTTCGAACACTGAAGCTTTCTTT. This translates into CASRPGQGSNTEAFF. The chain carries TRBV13 and TRBJ1-1, with 9 bases that match TRBD1. This CDR3 has 15 amino acids. V lost 6 bases to trimming and J lost 1 base; unmatched junction nucleotides: 6. Germline loops: CDR1 PRHDT, CDR2 FYEKMQ (reference sequence).

CDR3 sequence reads: CATSGTGNSPLHF. CDR3 nucleotides: TGTGCCACCTCCGGGACAGGGAATTCACCCCTCCACTTT. The chain has TRBV15 and TRBJ1-6; TRBD1 agrees at 9 bases. J gave up 7 bases and V 8 bases, and 3 bases lay outside the gene matches. The CDR3 consists of 13 residues. The V gene's germline CDR1 is LNHNV and CDR2 YYDKDF (reference sequence). The variable domain in full, completed from reference TRBV15 and TRBJ1-6, reads DAMVIQNPRYQVTQFGKPVTLSCSQTLNHNVMYWYQQKSSQAPKLLFHYYDKDFNNEADTPDNFQSRRPNTSFCFLDIRSPGLGDTAMYLCATSGTGNSPLHFGNGTRLTVT.

This clonotype was counted between two and nine times. The chain carries TRBV19 and TRBJ2-1; D remains ambiguous. CDR1 LNHDA and CDR2 SQIVND come from the germline V gene (reference sequence). Trimming took 3 bases from V and 1 from J, leaving 1 base between them. This CDR3 comprises 12 residues. CDR3 loop: CASSMSYNEQFF. CDR3 DNA sequence: TGTGCCAGTAGTATGTCCTACAATGAGCAGTTCTTC.

The sample holds a few counts of this clonotype. This chain links TRBV19 with TRBJ1-1, with D perhaps matching TRBD1 (6 bases). Germline V lookup: CDR1 LNHDA, CDR2 SQIVND (reference sequence). This CDR3 contains 14 residues. Trimming cost V 4 bases and J 6 bases, with 15 bases left between them. As DNA, the CDR3 is TGTGCCAGTAGTACTAGAGGACAGACCTCTGAAGCTTTCTTT. Encoded protein: CASSTRGQTSEAFF. The full variable domain, with the rest looked up from reference TRBV19 and TRBJ1-1, is DGGITQSPKYLFRKEGQNVTLSCEQNLNHDAMYWYRQDPGQGLRLIYYSQIVNDFQKGDIAEGYSVSREKKESFPLTVTSAQKNPTAFYLCASSTRGQTSEAFFGQGTRLTVV.

The table lists this clonotype with many counts. The chain has TRBV30 and TRBJ1-1, with 8 bases identical to TRBD1. V trimming: 4 bases; J trimming: 6 bases; junction bases outside the gene matches: 4. The CDR3 extends over 12 amino acids. Germline lookup yields CDR1 GTSNPN and CDR2 SVGIG (reference sequence). The CDR3 coding sequence is TGTGCCTGGACAGGGGGCGTACCTGAAGCTTTCTTT. Translation: CAWTGGVPEAFF.

V gene TRBV19 combines with J gene TRBJ2-7; possibly TRBD1 for D (5 bases). The V end lost 4 bases, the J end lost 5 bases, and 12 bases lay between the germline ends. Germline values: CDR1 LNHDA, CDR2 SQIVND (reference sequence). CDR3 length: 13 residues. The CDR3 is CASSTQQGHEQYF. The CDR3 bases are TGTGCCAGTAGTACCCAGCAGGGTCACGAGCAGTACTTC.

The chain is built from TRBV7-9 and TRBJ1-1, with 8 bases lining up with TRBD1. Germline CDR1 SEHNR, CDR2 FQNEAQ (reference sequence). The junction had 6 bases not matched to a gene; V was cut back by 0 bases and J by 6 bases. The CDR3 runs 15 residues. DNA for the CDR3: TGTGCCAGCAGCTTAGCGCAGGGGGCAAGGGCTGAAGCTTTCTTT. Translation: CASSLAQGARAEAFF.

V usage is TRBV6-1 and J usage is TRBJ2-3, with D perhaps TRBD2 (7 bases). Germline values: CDR1 MNHNS, CDR2 SASEGT. V lost 4 bases and J 1 base, leaving 18 bases between the germline ends. CDR3 length equals 17 residues. CDR3 coding DNA: TGTGCCAGCAGTGGGGGGGATGGGGGGGCCGGCACAGATACGCAGTATTTT. It translates to CASSGGDGGAGTDTQYF.

The count of this clonotype is one. The chain employs TRBV7-6 and TRBJ2-3; 9 nucleotides line up with TRBD2. The CDR3 is 17 residues long. V was clipped by 8 bases and J by 6 bases; unmatched bases: 18. Germline lookup yields CDR1 SGHVS and CDR2 FNYEAQ. The CDR3, as DNA: TGTGCCAGCTCAGGTGCCAGCGGGGGGCCAGGAGCTGATACGCAGTATTTT. Translating gives CASSGASGGPGADTQYF.

The chain employs TRBV4-1 and TRBJ2-5; 9 positions match TRBD2. The CDR3 contains 18 residues. Trimming took 1 base from V and 5 from J; bases not matched to a gene: 14. CDR1 is MGHRA, CDR2 YSYEKL, per germline. CDR3 DNA sequence: TGCGCCAGCAGCCAAGCGTTACTTAGCGGGGGAGGAATGGAGACCCAGTACTTC. It codes for CASSQALLSGGGMETQYF.

This clonotype was recorded many times. The gene calls are TRBV18 and TRBJ1-1; weak D call: TRBD1 (5 bases). V was pared by 1 base and J by 8 bases, with 11 bases between. The CDR3 covers 13 residues. The germline V gene encodes CDR1 KGHSH and CDR2 LQKENI. CDR3 nucleotides: TGTGCCAGCTCACCACAGGCAGGGAGGGAAGCTTTCTTT. Its protein is CASSPQAGREAFF.

The chain employs TRBV7-6 and TRBJ1-4; no reliable D call. CDR3 length equals 14 residues. Germline CDR1 SGHVS, CDR2 FNYEAQ. Trimming removed 6 bases at V and 8 bases at J, with 16 bases between. The chain's CDR3 is CASSKFPEEEKLFF. The CDR3 DNA sequence: TGTGCCAGCAGTAAATTCCCCGAGGAGGAAAAACTGTTTTTT.

This clonotype occurred many times. The V gene is TRBV12-3 or TRBV12-4, the J gene TRBJ2-2, with D hard to call. This CDR3 has 13 amino acids. V shed 6 bases and J shed 5 bases, with 10 bases lying between them. The CDR3 sequence: CASSPSVTGELFF. The DNA of the CDR3 is TGTGCCAGCAGCCCGAGCGTTACCGGGGAGCTGTTTTTT.

This clonotype was picked up many times. The junction differs from germline at one of its ends, possibly a read error. The gene calls are TRBV5-1 and TRBJ2-2, with 8 bases lining up with TRBD1. Germline values: CDR1 SGHRS, CDR2 YFSETQ. CDR3 size: 15 residues. The CDR3 sequence: CASSVDRVNTGELFF. The DNA for the CDR3 is TGTGCCAGCAGCGTGGACAGGGTGAACACCGGGGAGCTGTTTTTT.

The rearrangement links TRBV20-1 to TRBJ1-3, with D unresolved. The CDR3 extends over 12 amino acids. V was trimmed by 4 bases and J by 0 bases, leaving 4 bases between them. Germline V gives CDR1 DFQATT, CDR2 SNEGSKA (reference sequence). The CDR3 DNA reads as TGCAGTGCTAAGAGCTCTGGAAACACCATATATTTT. This translates into CSAKSSGNTIYF.

This clonotype was seen more than once but under ten times. This chain joins TRBV20-1 and TRBJ1-5; 7 positions match TRBD1. The CDR3 loop spans 14 amino acids. Germline loops: CDR1 DFQATT, CDR2 SNEGSKA (reference sequence). The V and J ends lost 2 bases and 4 bases, in that order; junction bases with no gene match: 5. CDR3 coding DNA: TGCAGTGCTAGAAAAGGGGGCAGTAATCAGCCCCAGCATTTT. It is translated as CSARKGGSNQPQHF.

This clonotype was recorded many times. The rearrangement joins TRBV3-1 to TRBJ1-5; D gene unclear. The length of the CDR3 is 13 residues. Germline CDR1 LGHDT, CDR2 YNNKEL (reference sequence). The germline V and J ends were trimmed by 6 bases and 6 bases, with 12 bases remaining between them. The CDR3 DNA sequence: TGTGCCAGCAGTTCCTCCGAGAGTCAGCCCCAGCATTTT. Translating gives CASSSSESQPQHF.

This clonotype came up many times. The V and J genes are TRBV7-9 and TRBJ2-1, with D unclear. CDR3 length equals 16 residues. CDR1 is SEHNR, CDR2 FQNEAQ, per germline (reference sequence). V was cut by 5 bases and J by 4 bases, with 18 bases left in between. In DNA form, the CDR3 reads TGTGCCAGCAGCCCGCCGGGTTATTCGAGGTACAATGAGCAGTTCTTC. Amino acid sequence: CASSPPGYSRYNEQFF.

Many counts were recorded for this clonotype. The V gene is TRBV12-3 or TRBV12-4, the J gene TRBJ2-5, with no clear D. Trimming took 5 bases from V and 2 from J, leaving 12 bases between them. The CDR3 extends over 14 amino acids. CDR3 amino acids: CASSAVGQQETQYF. CDR3 coding DNA: TGTGCCAGCAGTGCGGTCGGTCAGCAAGAGACCCAGTACTTC.

This clonotype has a count of ten or more. CDR3 DNA: TGTGCCAGCAGCCCTGATAAGGTAGCGGGGGGGGATGAGCAGTTCTTC. It specifies CASSPDKVAGGDEQFF. The rearrangement links TRBV3-1 to TRBJ2-1, with 11 nucleotides matching TRBD2. The CDR3 length is 16 residues. After removal of 4 bases from V and 8 bases from J, the junction contained 10 bases not matched to a gene. Germline assignment: CDR1 LGHDT and CDR2 YNNKEL (reference sequence).

This clonotype was detected only a few times. The V and J genes are TRBV28 and TRBJ2-5, with TRBD1 matching over 9 bases. CDR3 length equals 16 residues. Germline CDR1 and CDR2: MDHEN and SYDVKM. Trimming removed 1 base from V and 5 bases from J; junction bases left unmatched: 8. CDR3 amino acids: CASSLLWDRVEETQYF. The CDR3 nucleotides read TGTGCCAGCAGTTTATTGTGGGACAGGGTGGAGGAGACCCAGTACTTC. The variable domain in full, with the rest retrieved from reference TRBV28 and TRBJ2-5, is DVKVTQSSRYLVKRTGEKVFLECVQDMDHENMFWYRQDPGLGLRLIYFSYDVKMKEKGDIPEGYSVSREKKERFSLILESASTNQTSMYLCASSLLWDRVEETQYFGPGTRLLVL.

This clonotype was observed a handful of times. The V gene is TRBV7-2, the J gene TRBJ1-1; D is unclear. Trimming removed 1 base at V and 0 bases at J, with 12 bases between. This CDR3 spans 16 amino acids. In germline, CDR1 is SGHTA, CDR2 FQGNSA. CDR3 sequence (DNA): TGTGCCAGCAGCTTAGAATGGTGGGAGATGAACACTGAAGCTTTCTTT. Protein sequence: CASSLEWWEMNTEAFF.

A few counts support this clonotype. The chain carries TRBV6-1 and TRBJ2-2; D may match TRBD1 or TRBD2 (5 bases each). V shed 8 bases and J shed 0 bases, with 16 bases lying between them. This CDR3 has 16 amino acids. CDR1 and CDR2 from the germline V gene are MNHNS and SASEGT. The CDR3 is CASPPLGPANTGELFF. CDR3 in DNA: TGTGCCAGCCCCCCGCTGGGACCGGCGAACACCGGGGAGCTGTTTTTT.

Ten or more counts support this clonotype. The chain joins TRBV7-2 to TRBJ1-6; 9 nucleotides align to TRBD1. The trim removed 4 bases at V and 7 bases at J, leaving 5 bases unmatched. Germline CDR1 is SGHTA and CDR2 is FQGNSA. CDR3 length: 15 amino acids. CDR3 DNA: TGTGCCAGCAGCTGGTCCGGGACAGGGAATTCACCCCTCCACTTT. Translating it yields CASSWSGTGNSPLHF.

The chain uses TRBV24-1 and TRBJ2-1, with TRBD2 matching over 9 bases. From germline, CDR1 is KGHDR and CDR2 SFDVKD. Unmatched junction bases numbered 6, after V lost 7 bases and J lost 6 bases. This CDR3 is built from 14 residues. CDR3 sequence: CATRASGAVNEQFF. CDR3 DNA sequence: TGTGCCACCAGAGCTAGCGGGGCGGTCAATGAGCAGTTCTTC.

This chain links TRBV4-1 with TRBJ2-7; tentative D call: TRBD1 (6 bases). This CDR3 has 14 residues. V was clipped by 3 bases and J by 1 base, with 10 bases between them. Per the germline V gene, CDR1 is MGHRA and CDR2 is YSYEKL. The CDR3 spells CASSHGQLSYEQYF. CDR3 DNA: TGCGCCAGCAGCCACGGACAGCTTTCCTACGAGCAGTACTTC.